This is a list of T cell receptor beta chains from one sample in a study of tumor-infiltrating lymphocytes in primary liver carcinoma. TCRdb ran MiXCR on the multiplex PCR reads and lists one entry per CDR3 protein. This table holds 90,000 to 150,000 distinct CDR3 sequences, less than 75% found once. Sequenced: tumor-adjacent normal liver tissue. The source is a woman aged 55-70 years with primary liver carcinoma and hepatitis B virus infection. Both conserved end residues are part of each CDR3. D genes are given only for firm matches. Part of the rows lack a size; the others show once, few, many or a class for expanded clones.

j_call d_call v_call clone_size cdr3_nt cdr3_aa
TRBJ2-1 TRBD1 TRBV4-2 once TGTGCCGGCAGCCACCGACAGGGGAAGAACAATGAGCAGTTCTTC CAGSHRQGKNNEQFF
TRBJ2-5 - TRBV13 - TGTGCCAGCAGCTACAGGGTAAAGACCCAGTACTTC CASSYRVKTQYF
TRBJ2-7 - TRBV7-3 - TGTGCCAGCAGCATAATAGCGGACCCCGAGTACGAGCAGTACTTC CASSIIADPEYEQYF
TRBJ2-1 - TRBV11-1 few TGTGCCAGCAGCTTAGGGTTGGGCCCAAGCTGGGAGCAGTTCTTC CASSLGLGPSWEQFF
TRBJ2-3 TRBD2 TRBV12-3/TRBV12-4 - TGTGCCAGCAGTGACGTAGGGCCAGGGAGGGGCTTTACGCAGTATTTT CASSDVGPGRGFTQYF
TRBJ1-2 - TRBV29-1 many TGCAGCGTTGAGGTGGAGCTCCATGGCTACACCTTC CSVEVELHGYTF
TRBJ1-5 - TRBV21-1 - TGTGCCAGCATCGGTGGGTTAAGGAGTCAGCCCCAGCATTTC CASIGGLRSQPQHF
TRBJ2-7 TRBD2 TRBV5-6 - TGTGCCAGCAGCTTGAGGGCTAGCGGGTGTCCCGGTGCGTTCTACGAGCAGTACTTC CASSLRASGCPGAFYEQYF
TRBJ1-1 TRBD1 TRBV12-3/TRBV12-4 once TGTGCCAGCAGGGGACAGGGGGTGAGCACTGAGGCTTTCTTT CASRGQGVSTEAFF
TRBJ1-1 TRBD1 TRBV20-1 - TGCAGTGCTCAAAGCAACAGGGGCTTGAACACTGAAGCTTTCTTT CSAQSNRGLNTEAFF
TRBJ1-1 - TRBV7-9 - TGTGCCAGCAGCTTAGGGCAGCTGAACACTGAAGCTTCCTTT CASSLGQLNTEASF
TRBJ2-6 - TRBV7-8 many TGTGCCAGCAGCTTAACCTCTGGGGCCAACGTCCTGACTTTC CASSLTSGANVLTF
TRBJ1-6 - TRBV6-1 - TGTGCCAGCAGTGGAGAAGGGTTCGGAGGGATCCTCCACTTT CASSGEGFGGILHF
TRBJ1-2 TRBD1 TRBV5-4 few TGTGTCAGCAGCGGTCCGGGACAGGGGGTCTATGGCTACACCTTC CVSSGPGQGVYGYTF
TRBJ2-1 - TRBV6-1 - TGTGCCAGCAGTGAAACTAGTAGGAGCCACAATGAGCAGTTCTTC CASSETSRSHNEQFF
TRBJ1-6 - TRBV6-2/TRBV6-3 - TGTGCCATCAGAGGACAGTTATCACCGAATTCACCCCTCCACTTT CAIRGQLSPNSPLHF
TRBJ2-2 - TRBV11-2 medium-sized TGTGCCAGCAGCTTAGATTGGAGCCTAGCGTTTAGCACCGGGGAGCTGTTTTTT CASSLDWSLAFSTGELFF
TRBJ1-5 - TRBV9 many TGTGCCAGCAGTCGAGATAATCAGCCCCAGCATTTT CASSRDNQPQHF
TRBJ2-4 - TRBV6-5 many TGTGCCAGCAGTTACGATCGGTGGCGCCCGGGACCAGAGTACTTC CASSYDRWRPGPEYF
TRBJ2-7 TRBD2 TRBV5-6 - TGTGCCAACAGCTCGGGGGCTAGCGGGAGCTACGAGCAGTACTTC CANSSGASGSYEQYF
TRBJ2-1 TRBD2 TRBV12-3/TRBV12-4 - TGTGCCAGCAATTCACCGACTAGCGGAGACAATGTGCAGTTCTTC CASNSPTSGDNVQFF
TRBJ2-3 - TRBV28 - TGTGCCAGCAGTTTAACCCCTCAGGGCAGGGGCTTAAAAGATACGCAGTATTTT CASSLTPQGRGLKDTQYF
TRBJ1-1 - TRBV29-1 - TGCGGCACCCTAGGGGACTCTAGCACTGAAGCTTTCTTT CGTLGDSSTEAFF
TRBJ2-5 - TRBV28 many TGTGCCAGCAGTTTAAGGCGCGCGGAGACCCAGTACTTC CASSLRRAETQYF
TRBJ2-3 TRBD2 TRBV6-4 - TGTGCCAGCGGTGACGTAACGGGAGGGTCCATAGATACGCAGTATTTT CASGDVTGGSIDTQYF
TRBJ1-5 - TRBV12-3/TRBV12-4 - TGTGTCTGCAGTCCCATGGGACGGCAGCCCCAGCATTTT CVCSPMGRQPQHF
TRBJ2-3 - TRBV24-1 few TGTGCCACCAGTGATTTGGTGGAGGGTACAGATACGCAGTATTTT CATSDLVEGTDTQYF
TRBJ2-1 TRBD2 TRBV4-3 - TGCGCCAACAGCCAAAACGTAGCGGGAGCCACAGATGAGCAGTTCTTC CANSQNVAGATDEQFF
TRBJ2-7 - TRBV28 - TGTGCCAGCACAAATCGGGGGAGAGTCCCCCTTGAGTTGTACTTC CASTNRGRVPLELYF
TRBJ1-5 - TRBV7-2 - TGTGCCAGCAGCTTAGACACTAATCAGCCCCAGCATTTT CASSLDTNQPQHF
TRBJ2-2 - TRBV6-1 - TGTGCCAGCAGCCGCTCTGCTCTCGCGAACGCCGGGCAGCTGTTTTTT CASSRSALANAGQLFF
TRBJ2-7 - TRBV14 - TGTACCAGCAGCCAAGCTGCAGGCGTAGGACACGAGCAGTACTTC CTSSQAAGVGHEQYF
TRBJ2-3 - TRBV20-1 - TGCAGTGCACCGGACAACACAGATACGCAGTATTTT CSAPDNTDTQYF
TRBJ2-1 - TRBV11-2 - TGTGCCAGTAGCCTTAGGCCAGCGGTGTCGGGCGAGCAGTTCTTC CASSLRPAVSGEQFF
TRBJ2-1 TRBD2 TRBV6-6 - TGTGCCAGCCGTTATCCGACTAGCGGGGGTCCCAACAATGAGCAGTTCTTC CASRYPTSGGPNNEQFF